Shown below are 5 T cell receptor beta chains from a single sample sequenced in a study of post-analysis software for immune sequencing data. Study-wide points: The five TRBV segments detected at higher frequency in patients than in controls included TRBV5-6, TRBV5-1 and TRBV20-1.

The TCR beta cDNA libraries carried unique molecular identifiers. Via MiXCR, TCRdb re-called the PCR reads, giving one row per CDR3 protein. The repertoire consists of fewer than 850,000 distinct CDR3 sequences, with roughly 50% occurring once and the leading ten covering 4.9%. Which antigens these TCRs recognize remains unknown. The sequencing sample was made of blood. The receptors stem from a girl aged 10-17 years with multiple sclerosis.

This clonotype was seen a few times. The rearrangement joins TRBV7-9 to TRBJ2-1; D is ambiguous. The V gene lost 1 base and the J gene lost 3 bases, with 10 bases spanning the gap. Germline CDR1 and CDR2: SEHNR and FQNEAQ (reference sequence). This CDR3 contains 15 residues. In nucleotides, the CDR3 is TGTGCCAGCAGCTTAGTGGCCCGTCTCTACAATGAGCAGTTCTTC. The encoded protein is CASSLVARLYNEQFF.

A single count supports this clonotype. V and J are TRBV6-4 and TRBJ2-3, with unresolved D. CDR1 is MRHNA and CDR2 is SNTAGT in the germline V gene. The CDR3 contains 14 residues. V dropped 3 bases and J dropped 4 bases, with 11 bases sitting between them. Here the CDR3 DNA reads TGTGCCAGCAGTGAAGAGGCTAGTGCAGATACGCAGTATTTT. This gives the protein CASSEEASADTQYF.

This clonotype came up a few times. As DNA, the CDR3 is TGTGCCAGCAGTTACTCGTGGGACTCCGGGCACAATGAGCAGTTCTTC. Residues: CASSYSWDSGHNEQFF. The chain combines TRBV6-6 with TRBJ2-1, with D possibly being TRBD2 (6 bases). The CDR3 runs 16 residues. Trimming removed 0 bases at V and 5 bases at J, with 14 bases between. CDR1 is MNHNY, CDR2 SVGAGI, per germline (reference sequence).

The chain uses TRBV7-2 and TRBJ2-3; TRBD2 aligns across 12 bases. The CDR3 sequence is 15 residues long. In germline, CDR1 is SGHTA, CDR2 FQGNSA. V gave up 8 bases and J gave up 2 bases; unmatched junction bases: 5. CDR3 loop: CASLGLAGITDTQYF. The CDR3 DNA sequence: TGTGCCAGCCTCGGACTAGCGGGGATCACAGATACGCAGTATTTT.

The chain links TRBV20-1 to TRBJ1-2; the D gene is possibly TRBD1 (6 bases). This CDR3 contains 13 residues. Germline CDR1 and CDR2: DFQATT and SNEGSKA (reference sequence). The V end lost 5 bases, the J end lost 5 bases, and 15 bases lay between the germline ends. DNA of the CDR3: TGCAGTGCTGTAGGACAGCTTGATTATGGCTACACCTTC. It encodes CSAVGQLDYGYTF.